The 19 T cell receptor beta chains presented below share a single source sample, sequenced in a study of tumor and adjacent non-tumor tissue in lung cancer. The library came from three nested PCR rounds adapted from ARM-PCR protocols. TCRdb redid the calling of the multiplex PCR reads with MiXCR, one entry per CDR3 protein. The table includes more than 85,000 distinct CDR3 sequences, approximately 57% detected once. This sample's RNA came from whole unsorted tissue. Sequencing was carried out using lung tumor tissue. Receptors were obtained from a man aged 65-85 years with non-small cell lung cancer.

Regarding this clonotype: The missing conserved phenylalanine or tryptophan at the end of this CDR3 makes a read error likely. J is TRBJ2-3 and V is TRBV4-2, with D hard to call. Germline V CDR1 and CDR2: LGHNA, YNFKEQ. Trimming shortened V by 10 bases and J by 2 bases, and 7 bases separated the two germline ends. The CDR3 is 11 amino acids. The CDR3 sequence is CAISYTDTQYL. The CDR3 DNA reads TGTGCCATCAGTTACACAGATACGCAGTATTTG.

Note on this clonotype: A read error may account for a junction end that differs from germline. This chain links TRBV6-1 with TRBJ1-5; D might be TRBD1 (5 bases). The germline V gene encodes CDR1 MNHNS and CDR2 SASEGT. The CDR3 spans 13 residues. CDR3 loop: CANSDQGLRPQHF. DNA for the CDR3: TGTGCCAACAGTGATCAGGGCCTTCGGCCCCAACATTTT.

The chain uses TRBV7-6 and TRBJ2-7, with 14 bases fitting TRBD2. The CDR3 extends over 17 amino acids. Germline assignment: CDR1 SGHVS and CDR2 FNYEAQ. The junction had 4 bases not matched to a gene; V was cut back by 0 bases and J by 3 bases. This CDR3 is CASSLAGGTSGSYEQYF. CDR3 in DNA: TGTGCCAGCAGCTTAGCGGGGGGGACTAGCGGGAGCTACGAGCAGTACTTC.

On this clonotype: A much larger clone differs from this one at a single base, so this may be a read error. The chain uses TRBV28 and TRBJ2-2; D perhaps matches TRBD2 (6 bases). The CDR3 is 15 amino acids. Germline V gene lookup returns CDR1 MDHEN and CDR2 SYDVKM. Trimming left V 2 bases short and J 4 bases short, with 11 bases between. Here the CDR3 reads CASSLGVAVTGELFF. DNA for the CDR3: TGTGCCAGCAGTTTAGGAGTAGCGGTCACCGGGGAGCTGTTTTTT.

This chain links TRBV11-2 with TRBJ2-3; D not resolved. Deletions cut 1 base from V and 6 bases from J, with 8 bases between. The CDR3 consists of 13 residues. Looked up from germline, CDR1 is SGHAT and CDR2 is FQNNGV. The CDR3 nucleotides read TGTGCCAGCAGCTTAGGGATAAGGGATACGCAGTATTTT. As protein: CASSLGIRDTQYF.

V is TRBV5-1 and J is TRBJ2-7; D is possibly TRBD2 (6 bases). CDR3 length equals 13 residues. V was shortened by 4 bases and J by 2 bases, with 10 bases between the two germline ends. The germline gives CDR1 SGHRS, CDR2 YFSETQ. The CDR3 DNA reads TGCGCCAGCAGCCCGACTAGGGCCTACGAGCAGTACTTC. Its protein is CASSPTRAYEQYF.

This clonotype occurred once. A junction boundary mismatches the germline segment, possibly from a read error. J is TRBJ2-6 and V is TRBV6-1, with D maybe TRBD2 (5 bases). Germline V gene lookup returns CDR1 MNHNS and CDR2 SASEGT. CDR3 length equals 16 residues. The CDR3, as DNA: TGTGACAGCAGTGCCGAGGGCAGCTCTGAGGCCAACGTCCTGACTTTC. It encodes CDSSAEGSSEANVLTF.

This clonotype was recorded at least ten times. The gene calls are TRBV12-5 and TRBJ1-1; 7 bases map to TRBD1. After removal of 7 bases from V and 1 base from J, the junction contained 6 bases not matched to a gene. Germline assignment: CDR1 LGHNT and CDR2 FRNRAP. The length of the CDR3 is 14 residues. CDR3: CASAPGQQNTEAFF. CDR3 nucleotides: TGTGCTAGTGCTCCGGGACAGCAGAACACTGAAGCTTTCTTT.

In this sample, this clonotype turned up a few times. The junction departs from the called germline gene at one end, perhaps through a read error. J is TRBJ1-1 and V is TRBV29-1, with TRBD1 identical over 7 bases. Germline CDR1 and CDR2: SQVTM and ANQGSEA. CDR3 length: 13 amino acids. In DNA form, the CDR3 reads TGCAGCGTTGTATGCAGGGGGTACACTGGAGCTTTCTTT. Its translation is CSVVCRGYTGAFF.

The chain is built from TRBV10-3 and TRBJ1-5; D unclear. CDR1 and CDR2 from the germline V gene are ENHRY and SYGVKD. Trimming left V 11 bases short and J 1 base short, with 18 bases between. This CDR3 region has 15 residues. The CDR3 loop reads CASNKGGGSNQPQHF. As DNA, the CDR3 is TGTGCCTCAAACAAGGGCGGAGGCAGCAATCAGCCCCAGCATTTT.

The V gene is TRBV7-9, the J gene TRBJ2-5, with TRBD1 as a possible D gene (5 bases). CDR3 length: 16 amino acids. Germline values: CDR1 SEHNR, CDR2 FQNEAQ (reference sequence). Trimming removed 1 base at V and 1 base at J, with 13 bases between. This CDR3 is CASSLGGMGRQETQYF. The CDR3 nucleotides read TGTGCCAGCAGCTTAGGTGGCATGGGGCGCCAAGAGACCCAGTACTTC.

By its share, this clonotype is medium-sized. The genes are TRBV11-2 and TRBJ2-1; D may be TRBD2 (6 bases). Germline CDR1 SGHAT, CDR2 FQNNGV. Trimming removed 1 base at V and 8 bases at J, with 12 bases between. The CDR3 is 14 amino acids. CDR3 amino acids: CASSLASLAYEQFF. The CDR3 nucleotides are TGTGCCAGCAGCTTAGCGTCCCTAGCGTATGAGCAGTTCTTC.

A remark on this clonotype: One end of the junction varies from germline; a read error may be responsible. The J gene is TRBJ2-1, the V gene TRBV5-1, with D tentatively TRBD2 (5 bases). This CDR3 is 14 amino acids long. Per germline, CDR1 SGHRS and CDR2 YFSETQ. In DNA form, the CDR3 reads TGCGCCATCAGCTCGGGAACCTCCTACAATGAGCAGTTCTTC. This translates into CAISSGTSYNEQFF.

This clonotype was recorded a few times. This clone may be a read error of a much larger clone one base away. The chain combines TRBV12-3 or TRBV12-4 with TRBJ1-1, with D possibly matching TRBD1 (5 bases). The CDR3 is made up of 14 amino acids. This CDR3 reads CASSLGGAASEVFF. The CDR3 DNA reads as TGTGCCAGCAGTCTGGGGGGTGCCGCGAGCGAAGTTTTCTTT.

This clonotype was picked up a small number of times. A much larger clone differs by one base, so this may be a read error. The chain recombines TRBV20-1 with TRBJ2-5, with TRBD2 matching 8 bases. The V gene's germline CDR1 is DFQATT and CDR2 SNEGSKA (reference sequence). CDR3 length equals 13 residues. This CDR3 reads CSAASGSREIQYF. CDR3 DNA: TGCAGTGCCGCGAGCGGGAGCAGGGAGATCCAGTACTTC.

About this clonotype itself: One end of the junction varies from germline; a read error may be responsible. The rearrangement joins TRBV28 to TRBJ2-7; the D gene is possibly TRBD1 (6 bases). The CDR3 covers 16 residues. Germline CDR1 is MDHEN and CDR2 is SYDVKM. The CDR3 sequence is CVSSRPRQEVRYEQYF. The DNA for the CDR3 is TGTGTCAGCAGTCGCCCTCGACAGGAGGTCCGCTACGAGCAGTACTTC.

Concerning this clonotype: In this CDR3 the conserved last residue, phenylalanine or tryptophan, is missing, so a read error is likely. The rearrangement joins TRBV7-8 to TRBJ2-7; D may be TRBD2 (5 bases). Germline CDR1 and CDR2: SGHVS and FQNEAQ. CDR3 length equals 15 residues. The ends were cut back, 0 bases at V and 5 bases at J, with 14 bases in the middle. CDR3 coding DNA: TGTGCCAGCAGCTTAGCTTGGGGAGATACCCACGAGCAGTACCTC. Encoded protein: CASSLAWGDTHEQYL.

This clonotype was seen repeatedly, ten times or more. The rearrangement links TRBV5-4 to TRBJ1-2; D is unclear. Per the germline V gene, CDR1 is SGHNT and CDR2 is YYREEE (reference sequence). V was shortened by 1 base and J by 8 bases, with 15 bases between the two germline ends. The CDR3 length is 14 residues. Here the CDR3 DNA reads TGTGCCAGCAGCTTGTCTCAGAAAGCTTACGGCTACACCTTC. Protein sequence: CASSLSQKAYGYTF.

This clonotype was counted a few times. At one boundary the junction diverges from the germline segment, which might be a read error. DNA for the CDR3: TGTGCCAGCAGAACAGGACTCTCCCACGAGCAGTGCTTC. It specifies CASRTGLSHEQCF. V usage is TRBV6-2 or TRBV6-3 and J usage is TRBJ2-7; tentatively, D is TRBD1 or TRBD2 (5 bases each). Germline assignment: CDR1 MNHEY and CDR2 SVGEGT. This CDR3 is 13 amino acids long.